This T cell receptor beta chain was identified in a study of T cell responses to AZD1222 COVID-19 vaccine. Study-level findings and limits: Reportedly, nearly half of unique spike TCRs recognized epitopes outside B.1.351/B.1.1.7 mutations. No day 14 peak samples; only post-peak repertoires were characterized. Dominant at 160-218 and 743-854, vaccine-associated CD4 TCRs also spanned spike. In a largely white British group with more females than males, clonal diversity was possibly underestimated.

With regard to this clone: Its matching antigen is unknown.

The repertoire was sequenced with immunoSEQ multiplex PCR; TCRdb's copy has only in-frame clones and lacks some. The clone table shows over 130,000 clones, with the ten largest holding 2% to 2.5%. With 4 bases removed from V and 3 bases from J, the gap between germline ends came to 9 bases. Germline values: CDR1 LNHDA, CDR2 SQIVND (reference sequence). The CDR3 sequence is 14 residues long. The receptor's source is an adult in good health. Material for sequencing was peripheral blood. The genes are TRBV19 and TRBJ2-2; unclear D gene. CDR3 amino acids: CASSTGEDTGELFF. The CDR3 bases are TGTGCCAGTAGTACCGGCGAGGACACCGGGGAGCTGTTTTTT.